This T cell receptor (beta chain) was observed in a study of blood T cell repertoires in COVID-19. Profiled with immunoSEQ multiplex PCR; TCRdb holds only in-frame clones, not every one. This sample has some 700,000 clones, with over 80% found just once. V shed 1 base, J shed 4 bases, and the junction held 7 bases outside the gene matches. The CDR3 runs to 17 residues. Germline V gene lookup returns CDR1 LGHNA and CDR2 YSLEER. The chain couples TRBV4-3 to TRBJ2-3; 11 bases are a match to TRBD1. The sequencing input was peripheral blood. This sequence originates from a young woman with acute or convalescent COVID-19. The CDR3 DNA reads TGCGCCAGCAGCCAAGCGCTTGGACAGGGGGCCCCAGATACGCAGTATTTT. It is translated as CASSQALGQGAPDTQYF.